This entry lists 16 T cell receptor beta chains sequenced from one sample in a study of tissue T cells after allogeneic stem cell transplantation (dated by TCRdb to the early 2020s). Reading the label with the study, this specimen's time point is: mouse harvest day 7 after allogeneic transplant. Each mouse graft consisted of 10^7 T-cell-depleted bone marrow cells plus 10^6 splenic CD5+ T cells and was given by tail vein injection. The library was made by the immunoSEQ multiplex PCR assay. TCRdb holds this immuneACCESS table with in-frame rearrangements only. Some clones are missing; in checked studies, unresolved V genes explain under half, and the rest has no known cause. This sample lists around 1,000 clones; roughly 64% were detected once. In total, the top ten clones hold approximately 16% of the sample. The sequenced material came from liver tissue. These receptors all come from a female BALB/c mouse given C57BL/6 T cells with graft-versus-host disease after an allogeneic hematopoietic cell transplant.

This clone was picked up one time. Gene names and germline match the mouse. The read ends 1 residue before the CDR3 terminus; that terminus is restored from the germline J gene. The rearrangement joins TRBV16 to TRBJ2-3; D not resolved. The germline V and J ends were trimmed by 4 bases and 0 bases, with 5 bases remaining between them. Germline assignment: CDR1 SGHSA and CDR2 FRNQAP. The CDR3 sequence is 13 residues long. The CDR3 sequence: CASSWSSAETLYF. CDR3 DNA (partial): TGTGCAAGCAGCTGGAGTAGTGCAGAAACGCTGTAT.

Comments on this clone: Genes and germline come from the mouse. The CDR3 loop reads CASSIRGGYEQYF. The covered CDR3 bases are TGTGCCAGCAGTATACGGGGGGGGTATGAACAGTAC. The chain couples TRBV19 to TRBJ2-7; 7 bases map to TRBD2. Sequencing ends 1 residue short of the CDR3 end; the germline J gene provides the rest. In germline, CDR1 is FNHDT, CDR2 SITEND (reference sequence). Trimming cost V 1 base and J 4 bases; bases outside gene matches: 2. This CDR3 comprises 13 residues.

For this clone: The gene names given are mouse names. The CDR3 protein is CASSMGTISNERLFF. The DNA read from the CDR3 is TGTGCCAGCAGTATGGGGACAATTTCCAACGAAAGATTATTT. The V call is TRBV19, the J call TRBJ1-4; D perhaps matches TRBD1 (6 bases). The CDR3 goes on 1 residue after the read ends, and that part is filled in from the germline J gene. This CDR3 has 15 residues. Looked up from germline, CDR1 is FNHDT and CDR2 is SITEND (reference sequence). Trimming removed 2 bases at V and 0 bases at J, with 8 bases between.

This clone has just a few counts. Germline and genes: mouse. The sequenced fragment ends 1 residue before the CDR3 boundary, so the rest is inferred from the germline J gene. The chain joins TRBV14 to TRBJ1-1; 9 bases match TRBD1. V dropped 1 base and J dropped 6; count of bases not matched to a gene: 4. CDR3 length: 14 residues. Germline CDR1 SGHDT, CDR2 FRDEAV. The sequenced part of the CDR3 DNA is TGTGCCAGCAGTTTCGGACAGGGGTTGGCAGAAGTCTTC. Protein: CASSFGQGLAEVF. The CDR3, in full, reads CASSFGQGLAEVFF.

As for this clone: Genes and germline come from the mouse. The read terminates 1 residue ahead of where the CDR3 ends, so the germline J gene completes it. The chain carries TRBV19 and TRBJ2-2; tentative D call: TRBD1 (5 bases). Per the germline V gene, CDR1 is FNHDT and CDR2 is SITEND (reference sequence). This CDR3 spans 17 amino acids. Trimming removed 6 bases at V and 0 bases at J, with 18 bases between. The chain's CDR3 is CASTLGQGLANTGQLYF. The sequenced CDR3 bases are TGTGCCAGCACCCTCGGCCAGGGCCTTGCAAACACCGGGCAGCTCTAC.

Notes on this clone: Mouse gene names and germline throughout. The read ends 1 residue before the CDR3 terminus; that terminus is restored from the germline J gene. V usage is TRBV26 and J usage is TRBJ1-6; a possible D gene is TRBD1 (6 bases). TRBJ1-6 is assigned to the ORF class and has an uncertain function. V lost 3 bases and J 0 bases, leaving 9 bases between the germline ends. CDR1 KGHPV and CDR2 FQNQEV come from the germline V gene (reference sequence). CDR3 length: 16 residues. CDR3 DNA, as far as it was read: TGTGCCAGCAGTCTCCAGGGGCCTTCCTATAATTCGCCCCTCTAC. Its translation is CASSLQGPSYNSPLY. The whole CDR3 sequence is CASSLQGPSYNSPLYF.

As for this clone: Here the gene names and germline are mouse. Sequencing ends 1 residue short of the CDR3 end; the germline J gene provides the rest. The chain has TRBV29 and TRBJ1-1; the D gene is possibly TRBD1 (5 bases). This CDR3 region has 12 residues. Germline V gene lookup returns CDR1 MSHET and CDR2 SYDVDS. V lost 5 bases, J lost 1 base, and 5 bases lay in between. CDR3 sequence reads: CASSTGNTEVFF. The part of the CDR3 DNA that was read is TGTGCTAGCAGTACAGGGAACACAGAAGTCTTC.

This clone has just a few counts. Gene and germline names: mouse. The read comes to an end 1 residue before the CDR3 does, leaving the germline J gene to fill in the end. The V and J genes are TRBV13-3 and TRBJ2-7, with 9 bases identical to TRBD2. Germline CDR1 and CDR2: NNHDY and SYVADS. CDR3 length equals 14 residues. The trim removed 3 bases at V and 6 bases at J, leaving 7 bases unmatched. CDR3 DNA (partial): TGTGCCAGCAGTGCTTGGGGGGGCGCGGCTGAACAGTAC. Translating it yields CASSAWGGAAEQY. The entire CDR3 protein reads CASSAWGGAAEQYF.

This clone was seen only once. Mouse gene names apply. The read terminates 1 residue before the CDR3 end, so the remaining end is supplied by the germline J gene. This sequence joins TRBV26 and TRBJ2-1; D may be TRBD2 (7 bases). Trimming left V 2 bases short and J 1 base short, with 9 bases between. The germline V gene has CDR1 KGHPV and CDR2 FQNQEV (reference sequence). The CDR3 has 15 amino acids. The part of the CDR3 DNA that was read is TGTGCCAGCAGTCTGAGGGGGGCCAACTATGCTGAGCAGTTC. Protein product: CASSLRGANYAEQF. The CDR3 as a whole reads CASSLRGANYAEQFF. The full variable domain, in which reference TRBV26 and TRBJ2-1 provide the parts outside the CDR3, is NSKVIQTPRYLVKGQGQKAKMRCIPEKGHPVVFWYQQNKNNEFKFLINFQNQEVLQQIDMTEKRFSAECPSNSPCSLEIQSSEAGDSALYLCASSLRGANYAEQFFGPGTRLTVL.

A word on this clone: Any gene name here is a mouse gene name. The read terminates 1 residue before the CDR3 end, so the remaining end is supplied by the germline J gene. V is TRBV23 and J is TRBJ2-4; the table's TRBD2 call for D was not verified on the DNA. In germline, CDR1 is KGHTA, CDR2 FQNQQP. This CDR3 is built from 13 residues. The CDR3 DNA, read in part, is TGCTCCAGCGGACTGGGGGGGCTGGACACCTTGTAC. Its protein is CSSGLGGLDTLY. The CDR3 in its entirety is CSSGLGGLDTLYF.

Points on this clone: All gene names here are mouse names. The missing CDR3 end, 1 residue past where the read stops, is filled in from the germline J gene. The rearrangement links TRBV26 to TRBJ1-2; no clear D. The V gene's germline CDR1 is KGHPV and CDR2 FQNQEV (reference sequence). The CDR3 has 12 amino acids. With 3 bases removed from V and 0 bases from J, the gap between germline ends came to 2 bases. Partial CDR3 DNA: TGTGCCAGCAGTCTAACAAACTCCGACTACACC. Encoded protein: CASSLTNSDYT. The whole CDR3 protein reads CASSLTNSDYTF.

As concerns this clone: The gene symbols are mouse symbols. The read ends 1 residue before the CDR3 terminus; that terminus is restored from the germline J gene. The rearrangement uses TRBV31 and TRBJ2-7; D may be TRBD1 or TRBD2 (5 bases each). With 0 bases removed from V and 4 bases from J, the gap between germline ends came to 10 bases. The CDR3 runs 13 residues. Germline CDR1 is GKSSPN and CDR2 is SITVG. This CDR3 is CAWSLGDGYEQYF. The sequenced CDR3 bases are TGTGCCTGGAGTCTAGGGGACGGATATGAACAGTAC.

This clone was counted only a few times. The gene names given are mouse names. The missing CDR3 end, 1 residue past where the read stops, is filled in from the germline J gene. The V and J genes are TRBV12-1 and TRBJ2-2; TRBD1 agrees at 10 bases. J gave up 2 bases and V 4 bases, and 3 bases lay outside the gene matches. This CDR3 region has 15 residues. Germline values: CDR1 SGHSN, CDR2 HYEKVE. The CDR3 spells CASSPGQGNTGQLYF. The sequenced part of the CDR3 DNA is TGTGCCAGCTCACCGGGACAGGGGAACACCGGGCAGCTCTAC.

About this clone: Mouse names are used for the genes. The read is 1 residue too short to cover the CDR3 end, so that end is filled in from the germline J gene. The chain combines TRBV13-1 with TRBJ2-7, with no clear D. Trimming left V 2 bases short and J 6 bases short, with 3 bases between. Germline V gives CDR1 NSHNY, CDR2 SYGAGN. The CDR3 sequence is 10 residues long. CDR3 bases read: TGTGCCAGCAGTGAAGCTGAACAGTAC. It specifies CASSEAEQY. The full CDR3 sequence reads CASSEAEQYF.

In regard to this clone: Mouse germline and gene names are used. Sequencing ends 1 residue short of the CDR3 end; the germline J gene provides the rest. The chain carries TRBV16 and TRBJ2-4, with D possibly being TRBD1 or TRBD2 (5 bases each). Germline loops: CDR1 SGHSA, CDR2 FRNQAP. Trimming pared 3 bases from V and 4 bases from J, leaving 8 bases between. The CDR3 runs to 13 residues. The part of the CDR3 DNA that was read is TGTGCAAGCAGCTTCGGGGGAGAAAACACCTTGTAC. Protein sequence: CASSFGGENTLY. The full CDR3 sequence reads CASSFGGENTLYF.

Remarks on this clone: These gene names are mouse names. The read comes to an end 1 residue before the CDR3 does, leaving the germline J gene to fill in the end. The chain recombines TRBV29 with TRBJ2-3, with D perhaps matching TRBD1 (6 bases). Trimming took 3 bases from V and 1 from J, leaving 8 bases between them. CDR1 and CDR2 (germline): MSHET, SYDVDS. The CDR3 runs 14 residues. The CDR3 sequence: CASSFTGRAETLYF. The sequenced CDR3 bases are TGTGCTAGCAGTTTCACAGGGCGTGCAGAAACGCTGTAT. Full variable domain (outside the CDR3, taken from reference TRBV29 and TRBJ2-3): DMKVTQMPRYLIKRMGENVLLECGQDMSHETMYWYRQDPGLGLQLIYISYDVDSNSEGDIPKGYRVSRKKREHFSLILDSAKTNQTSVYFCASSFTGRAETLYFGSGTRLTVL.